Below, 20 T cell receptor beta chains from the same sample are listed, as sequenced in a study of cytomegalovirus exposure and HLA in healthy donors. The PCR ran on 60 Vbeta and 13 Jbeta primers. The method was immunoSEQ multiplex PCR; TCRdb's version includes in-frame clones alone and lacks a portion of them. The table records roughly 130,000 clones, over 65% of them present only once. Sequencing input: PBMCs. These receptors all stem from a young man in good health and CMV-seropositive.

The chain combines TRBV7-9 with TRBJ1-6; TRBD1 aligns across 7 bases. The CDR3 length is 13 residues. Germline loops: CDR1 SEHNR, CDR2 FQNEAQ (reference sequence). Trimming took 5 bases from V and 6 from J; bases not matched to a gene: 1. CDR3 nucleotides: TGTGCCAGCAGCCAGGGGGGTAATTCACCCCTCCACTTT. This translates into CASSQGGNSPLHF.

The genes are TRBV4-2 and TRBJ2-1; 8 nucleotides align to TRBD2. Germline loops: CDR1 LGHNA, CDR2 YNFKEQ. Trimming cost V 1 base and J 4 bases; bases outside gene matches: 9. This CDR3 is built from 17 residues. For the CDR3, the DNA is TGTGCCAGCAGCCAAGCGATGGGTAGCGGGATATACAATGAGCAGTTCTTC. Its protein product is CASSQAMGSGIYNEQFF.

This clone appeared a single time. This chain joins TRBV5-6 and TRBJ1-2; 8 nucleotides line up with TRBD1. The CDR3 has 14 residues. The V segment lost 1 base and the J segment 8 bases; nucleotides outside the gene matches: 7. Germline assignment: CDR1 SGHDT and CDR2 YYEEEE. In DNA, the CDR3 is TGTGCCAGCAGCTTGATCGGACAGGGTAGCGGCTACACCTTC. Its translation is CASSLIGQGSGYTF. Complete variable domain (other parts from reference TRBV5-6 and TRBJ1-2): DAGVTQSPTHLIKTRGQQVTLRCSPKSGHDTVSWYQQALGQGPQFIFQYYEEEERQRGNFPDRFSGHQFPNYSSELNVNALLLGDSALYLCASSLIGQGSGYTFGSGTRLTVV.

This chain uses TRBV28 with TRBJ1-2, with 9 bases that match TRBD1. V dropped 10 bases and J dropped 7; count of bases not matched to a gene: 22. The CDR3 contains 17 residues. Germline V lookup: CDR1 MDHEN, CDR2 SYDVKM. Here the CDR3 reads CATQSNLYRDRDSGYTF. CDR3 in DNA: TGTGCCACCCAATCGAACTTATACCGGGACAGGGATTCTGGCTACACCTTC.

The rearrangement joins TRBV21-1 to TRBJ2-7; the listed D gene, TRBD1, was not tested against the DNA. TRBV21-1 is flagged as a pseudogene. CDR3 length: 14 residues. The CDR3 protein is CASSPKGHSYEQYF. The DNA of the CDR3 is TGTGCCAGCAGCCCAAAGGGGCATTCCTACGAGCAGTACTTC.

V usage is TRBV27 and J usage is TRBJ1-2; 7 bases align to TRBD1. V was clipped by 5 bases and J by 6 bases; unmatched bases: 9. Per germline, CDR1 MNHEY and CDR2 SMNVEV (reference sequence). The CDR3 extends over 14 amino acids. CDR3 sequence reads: CASSITGEYNGYTF. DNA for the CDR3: TGTGCCAGCAGTATTACAGGGGAATATAATGGCTACACCTTC.

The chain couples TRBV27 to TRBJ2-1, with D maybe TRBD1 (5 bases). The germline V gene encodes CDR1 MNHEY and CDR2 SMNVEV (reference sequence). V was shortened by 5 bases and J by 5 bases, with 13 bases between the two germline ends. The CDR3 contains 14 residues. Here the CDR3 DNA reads TGTGCCAGCAGTGACAGCGACCCCCACAATGAGCAGTTCTTC. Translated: CASSDSDPHNEQFF.

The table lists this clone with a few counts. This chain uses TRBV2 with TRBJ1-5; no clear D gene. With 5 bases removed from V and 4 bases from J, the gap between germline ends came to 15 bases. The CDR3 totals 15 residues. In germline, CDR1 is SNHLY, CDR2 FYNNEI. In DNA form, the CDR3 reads TGTGCCAGCAGTTCCTGGACTGAAGAGAATCAGCCCCAGCATTTT. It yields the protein CASSSWTEENQPQHF.

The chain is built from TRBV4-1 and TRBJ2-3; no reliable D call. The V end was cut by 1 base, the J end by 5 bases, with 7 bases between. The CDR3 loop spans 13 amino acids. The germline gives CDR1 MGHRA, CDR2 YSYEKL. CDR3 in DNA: TGCGCCAGCAGCCAAGCTTTATTAGATACGCAGTATTTT. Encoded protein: CASSQALLDTQYF.

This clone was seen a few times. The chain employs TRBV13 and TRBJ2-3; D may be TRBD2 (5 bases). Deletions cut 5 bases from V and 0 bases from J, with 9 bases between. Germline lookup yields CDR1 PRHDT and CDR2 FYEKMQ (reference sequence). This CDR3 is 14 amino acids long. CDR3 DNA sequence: TGTGCCAGCAGCCCCCGGGGAAGCACAGATACGCAGTATTTT. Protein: CASSPRGSTDTQYF. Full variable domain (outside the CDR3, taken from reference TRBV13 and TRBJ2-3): AAGVIQSPRHLIKEKRETATLKCYPIPRHDTVYWYQQGPGQDPQFLISFYEKMQSDKGSIPDRFSAQQFSDYHSELNMSSLELGDSALYFCASSPRGSTDTQYFGPGTRLTVL.

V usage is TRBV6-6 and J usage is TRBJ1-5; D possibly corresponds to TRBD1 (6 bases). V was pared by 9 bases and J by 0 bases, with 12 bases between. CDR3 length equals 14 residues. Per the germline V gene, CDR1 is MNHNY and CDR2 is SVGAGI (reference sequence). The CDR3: CASLRGYSNQPQHF. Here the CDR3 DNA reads TGTGCCAGTCTAAGGGGGTATAGCAATCAGCCCCAGCATTTT.

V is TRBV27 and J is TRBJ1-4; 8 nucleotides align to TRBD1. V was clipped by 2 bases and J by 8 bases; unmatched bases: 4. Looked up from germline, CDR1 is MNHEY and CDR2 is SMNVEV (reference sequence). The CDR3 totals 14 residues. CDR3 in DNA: TGTGCCAGCAGTTTAGAAACAGGGGGAGAAAAACTGTTTTTT. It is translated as CASSLETGGEKLFF.

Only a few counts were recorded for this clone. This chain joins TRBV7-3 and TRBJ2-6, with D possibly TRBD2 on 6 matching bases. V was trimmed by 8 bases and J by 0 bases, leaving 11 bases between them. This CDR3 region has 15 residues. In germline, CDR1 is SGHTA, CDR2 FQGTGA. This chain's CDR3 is CASGDGGSGANVLTF. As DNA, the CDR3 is TGTGCCAGCGGAGACGGGGGCTCTGGGGCCAACGTCCTGACTTTC. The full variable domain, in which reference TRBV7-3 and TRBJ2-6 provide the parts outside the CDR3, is GAGVSQTPSNKVTEKGKYVELRCDPISGHTALYWYRQSLGQGPEFLIYFQGTGAADDSGLPNDRFFAVRPEGSVSTLKIQRTERGDSAVYLCASGDGGSGANVLTFGAGSRLTVL.

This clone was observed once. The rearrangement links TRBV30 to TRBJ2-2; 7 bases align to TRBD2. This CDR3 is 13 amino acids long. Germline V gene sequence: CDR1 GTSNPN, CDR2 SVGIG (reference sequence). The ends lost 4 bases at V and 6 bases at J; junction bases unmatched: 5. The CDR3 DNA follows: TGTGCCTGGAACTGGGGAGGGGCCGGGGAGCTGTTTTTT. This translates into CAWNWGGAGELFF.

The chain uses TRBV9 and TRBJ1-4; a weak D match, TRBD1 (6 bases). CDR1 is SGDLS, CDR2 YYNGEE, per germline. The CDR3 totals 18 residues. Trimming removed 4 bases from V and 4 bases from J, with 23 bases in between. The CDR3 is CASSPRAANRVLNEKLFF. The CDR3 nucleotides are TGTGCCAGCAGCCCGCGGGCCGCGAACAGGGTTCTTAATGAAAAACTGTTTTTT.

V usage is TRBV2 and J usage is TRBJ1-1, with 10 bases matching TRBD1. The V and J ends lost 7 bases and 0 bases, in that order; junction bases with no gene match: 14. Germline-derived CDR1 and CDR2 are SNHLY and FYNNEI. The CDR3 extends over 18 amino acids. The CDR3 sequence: CASKPGQGIGRMNTEAFF. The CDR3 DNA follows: TGTGCCAGCAAGCCGGGACAGGGGATCGGCCGCATGAACACTGAAGCTTTCTTT. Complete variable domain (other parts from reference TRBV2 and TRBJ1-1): EPEVTQTPSHQVTQMGQEVILRCVPISNHLYFYWYRQILGQKVEFLVSFYNNEISEKSEIFDDQFSVERPDGSNFTLKIRSTKLEDSAMYFCASKPGQGIGRMNTEAFFGQGTRLTVV.

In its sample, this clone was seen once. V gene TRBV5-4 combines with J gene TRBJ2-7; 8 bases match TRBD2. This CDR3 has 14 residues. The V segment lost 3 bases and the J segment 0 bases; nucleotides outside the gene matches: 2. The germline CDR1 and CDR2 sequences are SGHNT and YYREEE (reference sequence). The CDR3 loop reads CASSSGTSSYEQYF. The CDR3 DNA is TGTGCCAGCAGCTCGGGGACTAGCTCCTACGAGCAGTACTTC.

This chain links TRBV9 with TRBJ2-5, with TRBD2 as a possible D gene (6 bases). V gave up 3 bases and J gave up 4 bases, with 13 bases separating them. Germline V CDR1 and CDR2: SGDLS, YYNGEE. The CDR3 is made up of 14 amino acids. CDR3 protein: CASSAAGGIETQYF. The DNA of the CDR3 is TGTGCCAGCAGCGCGGCCGGAGGGATAGAGACCCAGTACTTC. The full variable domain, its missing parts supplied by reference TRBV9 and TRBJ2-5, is DSGVTQTPKHLITATGQRVTLRCSPRSGDLSVYWYQQSLDQGLQFLIQYYNGEERAKGNILERFSAQQFPDLHSELNLSSLELGDSALYFCASSAAGGIETQYFGPGTRLLVL.

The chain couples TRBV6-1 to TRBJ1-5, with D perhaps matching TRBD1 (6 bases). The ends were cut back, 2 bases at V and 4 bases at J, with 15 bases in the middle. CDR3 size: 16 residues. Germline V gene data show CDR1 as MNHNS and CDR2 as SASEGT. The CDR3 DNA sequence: TGTGCCAGCAGTGAACAGGGTGGGGGCGCAAATCAGCCCCAGCATTTT. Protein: CASSEQGGGANQPQHF.

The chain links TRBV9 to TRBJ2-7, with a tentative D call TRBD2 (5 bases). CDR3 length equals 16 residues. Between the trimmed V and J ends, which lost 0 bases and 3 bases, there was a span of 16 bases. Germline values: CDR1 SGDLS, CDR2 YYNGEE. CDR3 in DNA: TGTGCCAGCAGCGTAGAAGCTGAGGGAGCCCTCTACGAGCAGTACTTC. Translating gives CASSVEAEGALYEQYF.